The entry that follows covers one T cell receptor (beta chain) sequence. The sample comes from a study of CXCR3-negative and CXCR3-positive naive CD8 T cells. Germline V CDR1 and CDR2: SQVTM, ANQGSEA. This CDR3 has 14 residues. CD45RO-CCR7+CD27+CD95- was the phenotype of naive CD8+ T cells. Libraries of TRB cDNA were made by 5' RACE and carried UMIs. TCRdb processed the 5' RACE reads again and assigns one entry to each CDR3 protein, with no DNA. In total, the table holds tens of thousands of distinct CDR3 sequences. This TCR derives from a human donor in good health. Some clones in this sample may be carry-over from other donors' samples. Sequenced material: naive CXCR3- CD8+ T cells from blood. As for subset: CD45RO-CCR7+CD27+CD95- naive CD8+ T cells lacking CXCR3 (TNR3-). The V and J genes are TRBV29-1 and TRBJ2-1; lacking DNA, the TRBD1 call made by TCRdb goes unchecked. The CDR3 reads CSGARDSTHNEQFF.